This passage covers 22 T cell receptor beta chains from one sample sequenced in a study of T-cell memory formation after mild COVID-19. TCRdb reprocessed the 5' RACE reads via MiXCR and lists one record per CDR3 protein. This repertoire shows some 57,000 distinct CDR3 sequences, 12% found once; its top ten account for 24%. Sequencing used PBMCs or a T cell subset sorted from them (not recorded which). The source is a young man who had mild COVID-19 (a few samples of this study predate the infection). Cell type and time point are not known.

CDR3 sequence: CASSQDAATQYF. The CDR3 DNA reads as TGTGCCAGCAGCCAAGATGCGGCGACCCAGTACTTC. The rearrangement links TRBV4-2 to TRBJ2-5; D uncertain. The CDR3 has 12 amino acids. Between the trimmed V and J ends, which lost 0 bases and 7 bases, there was a span of 6 bases. CDR1 is LGHNA and CDR2 is YNFKEQ in the germline V gene.

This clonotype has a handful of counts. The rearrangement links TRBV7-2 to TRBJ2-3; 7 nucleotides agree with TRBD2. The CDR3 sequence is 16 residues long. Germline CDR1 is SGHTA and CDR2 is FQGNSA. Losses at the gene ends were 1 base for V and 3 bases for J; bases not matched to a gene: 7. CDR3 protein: CASSLGPAGFTDTQYF. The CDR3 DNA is TGTGCCAGCAGCTTAGGCCCAGCGGGGTTTACAGATACGCAGTATTTT. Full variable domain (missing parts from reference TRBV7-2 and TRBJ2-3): GAGVSQSPSNKVTEKGKDVELRCDPISGHTALYWYRQSLGQGLEFLIYFQGNSAPDKSGLPSDRFSAERTGGSVSTLTIQRTQQEDSAVYLCASSLGPAGFTDTQYFGPGTRLTVL.

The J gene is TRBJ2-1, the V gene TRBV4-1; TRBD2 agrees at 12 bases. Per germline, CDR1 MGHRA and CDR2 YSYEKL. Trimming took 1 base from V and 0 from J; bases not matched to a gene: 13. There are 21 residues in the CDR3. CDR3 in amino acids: CASSQVGASGGETSSYNEQFF. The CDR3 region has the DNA TGCGCCAGCAGCCAAGTAGGCGCTAGCGGGGGGGAAACCTCCTCCTACAATGAGCAGTTCTTC.

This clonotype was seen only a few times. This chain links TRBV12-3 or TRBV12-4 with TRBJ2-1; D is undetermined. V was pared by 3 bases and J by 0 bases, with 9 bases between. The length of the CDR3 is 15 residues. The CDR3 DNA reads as TGTGCCAGCAGTTTTGGCGATGGCTCCTACAATGAGCAGTTCTTC. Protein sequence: CASSFGDGSYNEQFF.

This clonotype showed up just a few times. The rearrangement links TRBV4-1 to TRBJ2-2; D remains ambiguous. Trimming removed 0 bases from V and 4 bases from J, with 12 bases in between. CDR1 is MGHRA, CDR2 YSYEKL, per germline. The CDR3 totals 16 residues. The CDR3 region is CASSQDGGVFTGELFF. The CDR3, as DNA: TGCGCCAGCAGCCAAGATGGTGGGGTCTTCACCGGGGAGCTGTTTTTT.

The DNA of the CDR3 is TGTGCCAGCAGCTATGGTACCCAAGAGACCCAGTACTTC. It translates to CASSYGTQETQYF. This chain connects TRBV7-2 to TRBJ2-5; no definite D call. V was clipped by 4 bases and J by 1 base, with 7 bases between them. Germline V gene lookup returns CDR1 SGHTA and CDR2 FQGNSA. The CDR3 spans 13 residues. Full variable domain (outside the CDR3, taken from reference TRBV7-2 and TRBJ2-5): GAGVSQSPSNKVTEKGKDVELRCDPISGHTALYWYRQSLGQGLEFLIYFQGNSAPDKSGLPSDRFSAERTGGSVSTLTIQRTQQEDSAVYLCASSYGTQETQYFGPGTRLLVL.

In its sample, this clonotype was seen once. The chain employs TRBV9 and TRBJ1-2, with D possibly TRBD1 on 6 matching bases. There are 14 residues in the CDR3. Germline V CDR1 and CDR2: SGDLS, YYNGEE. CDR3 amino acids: CASAKGVEDYGYTF. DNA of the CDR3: TGTGCGTCGGCGAAGGGGGTCGAAGACTATGGCTACACCTTC.

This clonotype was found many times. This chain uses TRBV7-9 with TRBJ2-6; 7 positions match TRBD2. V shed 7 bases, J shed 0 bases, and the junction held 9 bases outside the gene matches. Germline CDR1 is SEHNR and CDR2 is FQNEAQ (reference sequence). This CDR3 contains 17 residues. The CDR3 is CASTQLASLSGANVLTF. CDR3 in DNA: TGTGCCAGCACCCAACTAGCGTCCCTCTCTGGGGCCAACGTCCTGACTTTC.

CDR3 in DNA: TGCAGTGCTTCAAAGTCCTACTCCTACAATGAGCAGTTCTTC. This translates into CSASKSYSYNEQFF. The rearrangement joins TRBV20-1 to TRBJ2-1, with unresolved D. Germline CDR1 DFQATT, CDR2 SNEGSKA (reference sequence). The V gene lost 5 bases and the J gene lost 0 bases, with 11 bases spanning the gap. This CDR3 region has 14 residues.

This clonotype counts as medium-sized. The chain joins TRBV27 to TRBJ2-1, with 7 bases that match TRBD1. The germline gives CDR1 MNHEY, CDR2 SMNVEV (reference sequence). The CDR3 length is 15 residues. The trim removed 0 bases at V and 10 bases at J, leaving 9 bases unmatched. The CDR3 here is CASSLSGTERQEQFF. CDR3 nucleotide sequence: TGTGCCAGCAGTTTATCAGGGACAGAACGACAGGAGCAGTTCTTC.

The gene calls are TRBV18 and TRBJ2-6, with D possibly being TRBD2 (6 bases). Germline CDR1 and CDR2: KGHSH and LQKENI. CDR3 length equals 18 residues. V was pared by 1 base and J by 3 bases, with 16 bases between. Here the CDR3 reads CASSPLSSGGSGANVLTF. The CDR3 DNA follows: TGTGCCAGCTCACCACTTAGTAGCGGAGGGAGTGGGGCCAACGTCCTGACTTTC.

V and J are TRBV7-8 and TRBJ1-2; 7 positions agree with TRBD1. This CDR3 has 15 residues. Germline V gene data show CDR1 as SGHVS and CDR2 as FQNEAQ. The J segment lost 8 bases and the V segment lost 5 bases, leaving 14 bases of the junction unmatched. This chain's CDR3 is CASSTGTEIYGGYTF. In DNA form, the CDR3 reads TGTGCCAGCAGCACCGGGACAGAGATCTATGGCGGCTACACCTTC.

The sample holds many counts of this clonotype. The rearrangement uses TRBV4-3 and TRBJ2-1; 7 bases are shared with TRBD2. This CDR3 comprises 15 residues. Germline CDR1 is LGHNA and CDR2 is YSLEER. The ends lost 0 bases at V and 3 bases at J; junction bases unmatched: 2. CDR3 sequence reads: CASSQDPGGYNEQFF. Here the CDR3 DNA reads TGCGCCAGCAGCCAAGATCCGGGGGGCTACAATGAGCAGTTCTTC.

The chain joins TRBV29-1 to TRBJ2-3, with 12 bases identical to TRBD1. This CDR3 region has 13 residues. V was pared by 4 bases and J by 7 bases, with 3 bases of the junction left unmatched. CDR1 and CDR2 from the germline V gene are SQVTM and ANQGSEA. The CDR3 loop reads CSVGDRGLNTQYF. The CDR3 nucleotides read TGCAGCGTTGGGGACAGGGGGCTGAATACGCAGTATTTT.

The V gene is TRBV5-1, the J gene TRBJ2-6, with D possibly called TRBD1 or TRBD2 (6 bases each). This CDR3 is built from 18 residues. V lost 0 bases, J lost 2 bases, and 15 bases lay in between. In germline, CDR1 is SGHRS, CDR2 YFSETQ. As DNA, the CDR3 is TGCGCCAGCAGCTTGGGCCTGTGGAGGGGGACTGGGGCCAACGTCCTGACTTTC. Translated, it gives CASSLGLWRGTGANVLTF.

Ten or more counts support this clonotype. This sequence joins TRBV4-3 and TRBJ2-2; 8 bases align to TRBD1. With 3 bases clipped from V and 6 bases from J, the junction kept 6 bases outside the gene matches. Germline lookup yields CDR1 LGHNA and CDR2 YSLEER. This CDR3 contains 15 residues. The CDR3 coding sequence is TGCGCCAGCAGCCAGGGGACAGGACGTTCCGGGGAGCTGTTTTTT. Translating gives CASSQGTGRSGELFF.

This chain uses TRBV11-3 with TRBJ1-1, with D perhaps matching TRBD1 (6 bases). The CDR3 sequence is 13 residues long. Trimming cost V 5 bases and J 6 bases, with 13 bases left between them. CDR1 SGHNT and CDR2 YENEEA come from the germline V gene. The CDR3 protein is CASSPGGTSEAFF. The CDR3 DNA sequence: TGTGCCAGCAGCCCCGGGGGGACATCTGAAGCTTTCTTT. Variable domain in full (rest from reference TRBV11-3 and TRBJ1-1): EAGVVQSPRYKIIEKKQPVAFWCNPISGHNTLYWYLQNLGQGPELLIRYENEEAVDDSQLPKDRFSAERLKGVDSTLKIQPAELGDSAVYLCASSPGGTSEAFFGQGTRLTVV.

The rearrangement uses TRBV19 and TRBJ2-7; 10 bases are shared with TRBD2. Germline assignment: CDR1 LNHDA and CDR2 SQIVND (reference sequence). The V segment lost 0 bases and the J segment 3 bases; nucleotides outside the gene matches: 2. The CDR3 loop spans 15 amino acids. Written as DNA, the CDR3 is TGTGCCAGTAGTATAGATGCTAGCGGGGGCTACGAGCAGTACTTC. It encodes CASSIDASGGYEQYF.

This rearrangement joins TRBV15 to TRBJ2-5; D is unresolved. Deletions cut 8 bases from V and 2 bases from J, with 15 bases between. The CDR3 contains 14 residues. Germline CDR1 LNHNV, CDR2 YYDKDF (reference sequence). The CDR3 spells CATSPRITQETQYF. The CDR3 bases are TGTGCCACCTCGCCGCGCATCACTCAAGAGACCCAGTACTTC.

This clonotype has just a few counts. CDR3 residues: CAKWTGITDTQYF. The CDR3 bases are TGTGCCAAATGGACAGGGATCACAGATACGCAGTATTTT. This rearrangement joins TRBV5-5 to TRBJ2-3, with TRBD1 matching over 8 bases. The junction had 5 bases not matched to a gene; V was cut back by 9 bases and J by 2 bases. Per the germline V gene, CDR1 is SGHKS and CDR2 is YYEKEE (reference sequence). This CDR3 has 13 residues.

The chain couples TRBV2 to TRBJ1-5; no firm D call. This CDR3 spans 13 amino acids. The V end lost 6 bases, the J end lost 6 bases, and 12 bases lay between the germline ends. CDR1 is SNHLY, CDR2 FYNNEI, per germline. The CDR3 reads CASRREDIQPQHF. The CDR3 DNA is TGTGCCAGCAGGCGGGAAGACATTCAGCCCCAGCATTTT.

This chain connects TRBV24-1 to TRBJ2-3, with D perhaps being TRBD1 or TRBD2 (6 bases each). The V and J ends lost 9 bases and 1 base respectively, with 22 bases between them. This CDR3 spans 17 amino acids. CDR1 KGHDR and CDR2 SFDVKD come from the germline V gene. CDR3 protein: CATSGSGAAFGTDTQYF. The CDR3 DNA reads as TGTGCCACCTCAGGGTCGGGGGCGGCTTTTGGCACAGATACGCAGTATTTT.